This TCR beta chain appears in the sequencing data of a study of patients and donors after allogeneic stem cell transplantation. V lost 0 bases and J 5 bases, leaving 10 bases between the germline ends. CDR1 is LNHNV, CDR2 YYDKDF, per germline (reference sequence). CDR3 length: 14 amino acids. TCRdb processed the RT-PCR reads anew with MiXCR; each CDR3 protein has one entry. The sample shows 150,000 to 250,000 distinct CDR3 sequences, about 40% of them seen only once. This clonotype has only a few counts. The clonotype comes from a human donor who was either an allogeneic HSCT recipient or a stem cell or donor lymphocyte infusion donor (not recorded which). It is not recorded whose cells these are; they may come from a transplant donor. The chain combines TRBV15 with TRBJ1-2, with a weak D call TRBD1 (6 bases). What was sequenced was blood, either unsorted or a sorted T cell fraction (not recorded which). As DNA, the CDR3 is TGTGCCACCAGCAGAGAGCGGGGGCCGTATGGCTACACCTTC. Translating it yields CATSRERGPYGYTF.